The entry below describes one T cell receptor (beta chain). The antigen is undetermined. This sample is part of a study of T cell responses to AZD1222 COVID-19 vaccine. The data were produced by immunoSEQ multiplex PCR, yet TCRdb's version contains in-frame clones alone and is incomplete. Among over 150,000 clones, over 80% were seen once, and the ten largest hold around 9.3%. Study-wide findings and caveats: A mostly white British donor set with more females was recruited, and clonal diversity was possibly underestimated.

Sequenced here: peripheral blood, sampled on day 0 of AZD1222 vaccination. The sequence derives from an adult in good health.

The CDR3 region has the DNA TGTGCCAGCAGTGGGGACAGGGCCCTCTCTGGAAACACCATATATTTT. Translation gives CASSGDRALSGNTIYF. The rearrangement uses TRBV28 and TRBJ1-3, with 9 bases matching TRBD1. CDR1 and CDR2 (germline): MDHEN, SYDVKM. After removal of 5 bases from V and 0 bases from J, the junction contained 5 bases not matched to a gene. CDR3 length: 16 amino acids.